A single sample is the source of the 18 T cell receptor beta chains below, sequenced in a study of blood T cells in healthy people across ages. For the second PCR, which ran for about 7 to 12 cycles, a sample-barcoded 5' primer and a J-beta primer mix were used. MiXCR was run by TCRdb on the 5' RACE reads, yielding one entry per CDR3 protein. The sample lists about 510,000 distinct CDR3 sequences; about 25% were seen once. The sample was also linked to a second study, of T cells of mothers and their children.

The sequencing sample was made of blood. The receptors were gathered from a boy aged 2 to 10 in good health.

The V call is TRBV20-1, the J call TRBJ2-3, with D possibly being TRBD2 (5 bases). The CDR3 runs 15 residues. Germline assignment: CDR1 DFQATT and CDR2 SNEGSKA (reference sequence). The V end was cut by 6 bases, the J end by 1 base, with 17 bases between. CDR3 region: CSAALWGARTDTQYF. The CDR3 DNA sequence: TGCAGTGCCGCCCTCTGGGGAGCCCGCACAGATACGCAGTATTTT.

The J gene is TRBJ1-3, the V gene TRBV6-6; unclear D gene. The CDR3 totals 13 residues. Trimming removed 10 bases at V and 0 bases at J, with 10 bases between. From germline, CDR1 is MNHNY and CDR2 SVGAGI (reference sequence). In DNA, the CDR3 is TGTGCCACCCTAGAGAACTCTGGAAACACCATATATTTT. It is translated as CATLENSGNTIYF.

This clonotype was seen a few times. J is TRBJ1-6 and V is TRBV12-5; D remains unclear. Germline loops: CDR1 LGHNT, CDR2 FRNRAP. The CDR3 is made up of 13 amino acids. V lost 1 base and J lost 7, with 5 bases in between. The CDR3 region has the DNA TGTGCTAGTGGTTTGGACAGCAATTCACCCCTCCACTTT. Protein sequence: CASGLDSNSPLHF. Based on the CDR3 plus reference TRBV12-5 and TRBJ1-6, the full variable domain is DARVTQTPRHKVTEMGQEVTMRCQPILGHNTVFWYRQTMMQGLELLAYFRNRAPLDDSGMPKDRFSAEMPDATLATLKIQPSEPRDSAVYFCASGLDSNSPLHFGNGTRLTVT.

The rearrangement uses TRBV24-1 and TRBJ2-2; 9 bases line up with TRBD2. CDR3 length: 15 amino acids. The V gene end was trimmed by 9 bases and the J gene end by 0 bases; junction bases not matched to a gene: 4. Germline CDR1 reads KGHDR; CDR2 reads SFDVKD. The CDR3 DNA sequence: TGTGCCACCGCAAGCGGGAGGACGAACACCGGGGAGCTGTTTTTT. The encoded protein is CATASGRTNTGELFF.

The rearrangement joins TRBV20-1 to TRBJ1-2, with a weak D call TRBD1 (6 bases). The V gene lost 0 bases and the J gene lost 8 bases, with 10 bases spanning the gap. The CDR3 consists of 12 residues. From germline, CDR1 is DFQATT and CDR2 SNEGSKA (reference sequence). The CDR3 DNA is TGCAGTGCTAGAGACCGGGGGCTAGGCTACACCTTC. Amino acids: CSARDRGLGYTF.

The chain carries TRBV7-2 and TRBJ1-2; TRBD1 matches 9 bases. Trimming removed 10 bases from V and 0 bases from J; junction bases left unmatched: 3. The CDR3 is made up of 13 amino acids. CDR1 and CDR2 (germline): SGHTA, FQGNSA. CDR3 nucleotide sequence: TGTGCCACTTGGACAGGGGCTAACTATGGCTACACCTTC. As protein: CATWTGANYGYTF. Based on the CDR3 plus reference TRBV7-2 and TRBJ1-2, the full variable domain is GAGVSQSPSNKVTEKGKDVELRCDPISGHTALYWYRQSLGQGLEFLIYFQGNSAPDKSGLPSDRFSAERTGGSVSTLTIQRTQQEDSAVYLCATWTGANYGYTFGSGTRLTVV.

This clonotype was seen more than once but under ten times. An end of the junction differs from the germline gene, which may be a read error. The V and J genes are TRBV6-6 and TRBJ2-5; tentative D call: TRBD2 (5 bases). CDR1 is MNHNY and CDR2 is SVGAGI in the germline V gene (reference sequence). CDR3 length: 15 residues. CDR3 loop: CAGSYYRGSVGEQLF. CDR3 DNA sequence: TGTGCCGGCAGTTACTACCGAGGGAGCGTAGGTGAGCAGCTCTTC.

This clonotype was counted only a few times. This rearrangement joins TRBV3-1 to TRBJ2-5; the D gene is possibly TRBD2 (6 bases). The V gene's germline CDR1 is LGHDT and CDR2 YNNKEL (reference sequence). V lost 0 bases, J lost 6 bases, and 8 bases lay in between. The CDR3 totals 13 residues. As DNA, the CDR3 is TGTGCCAGCAGCCAAGAGGCGGGGAAGACCCAGTACTTC. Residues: CASSQEAGKTQYF.

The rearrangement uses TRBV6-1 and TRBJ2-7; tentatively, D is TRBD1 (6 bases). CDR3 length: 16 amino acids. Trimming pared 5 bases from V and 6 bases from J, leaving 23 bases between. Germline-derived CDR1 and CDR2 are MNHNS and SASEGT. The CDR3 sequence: CASSQLGGHQSTEQYF. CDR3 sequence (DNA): TGTGCCAGCAGTCAACTAGGGGGACATCAGTCCACCGAGCAGTACTTC.

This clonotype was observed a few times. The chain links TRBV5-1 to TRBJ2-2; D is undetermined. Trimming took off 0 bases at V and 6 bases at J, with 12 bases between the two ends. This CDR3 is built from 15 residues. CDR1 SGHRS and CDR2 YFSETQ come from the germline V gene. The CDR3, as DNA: TGCGCCAGCAGCTTGGTACAGCTAAGGTCCGGGGAGCTGTTTTTT. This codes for CASSLVQLRSGELFF. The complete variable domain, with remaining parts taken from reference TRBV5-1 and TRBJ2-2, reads KAGVTQTPRYLIKTRGQQVTLSCSPISGHRSVSWYQQTPGQGLQFLFEYFSETQRNKGNFPGRFSGRQFSNSRSEMNVSTLELGDSALYLCASSLVQLRSGELFFGEGSRLTVL.

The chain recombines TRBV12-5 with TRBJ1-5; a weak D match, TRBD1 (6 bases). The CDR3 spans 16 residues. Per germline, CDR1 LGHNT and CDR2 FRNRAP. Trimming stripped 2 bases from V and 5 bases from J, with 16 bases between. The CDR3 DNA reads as TGTGCTAGTGGTTTGTTGCGGGGGCTGCGCGATCAGCCCCAGCATTTT. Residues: CASGLLRGLRDQPQHF.

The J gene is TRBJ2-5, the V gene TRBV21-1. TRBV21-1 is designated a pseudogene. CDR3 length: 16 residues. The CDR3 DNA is TGTGCCAGCAGCAAACCGGATAGGGAATTACAAGAGACCCAGTACTTC. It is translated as CASSKPDRELQETQYF.

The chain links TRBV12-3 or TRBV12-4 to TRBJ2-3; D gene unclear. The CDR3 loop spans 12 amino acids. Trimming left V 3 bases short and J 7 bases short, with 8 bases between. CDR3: CASSFLEYTQYF. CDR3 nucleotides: TGTGCCAGCAGTTTTCTTGAGTATACGCAGTATTTT.

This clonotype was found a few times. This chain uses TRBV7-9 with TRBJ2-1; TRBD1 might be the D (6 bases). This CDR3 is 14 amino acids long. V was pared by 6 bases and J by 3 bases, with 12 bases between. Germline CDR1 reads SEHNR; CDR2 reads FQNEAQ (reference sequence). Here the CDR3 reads CASSGQPNYNEQFF. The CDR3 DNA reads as TGTGCCAGCAGTGGACAGCCGAACTACAATGAGCAGTTCTTC.

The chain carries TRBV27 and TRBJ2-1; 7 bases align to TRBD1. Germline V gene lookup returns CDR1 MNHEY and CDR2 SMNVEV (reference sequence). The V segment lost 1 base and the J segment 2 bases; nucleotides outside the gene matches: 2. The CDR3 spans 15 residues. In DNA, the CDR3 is TGTGCCAGCAGTTTATGGGGGACAGCCTACAATGAGCAGTTCTTC. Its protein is CASSLWGTAYNEQFF.

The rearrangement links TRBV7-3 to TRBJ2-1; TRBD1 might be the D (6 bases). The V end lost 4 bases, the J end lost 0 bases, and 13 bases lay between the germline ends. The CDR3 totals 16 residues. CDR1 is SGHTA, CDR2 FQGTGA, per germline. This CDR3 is CASSSTGFSSYNEQFF. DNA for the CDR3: TGTGCCAGCAGCTCAACAGGGTTTAGCTCCTACAATGAGCAGTTCTTC. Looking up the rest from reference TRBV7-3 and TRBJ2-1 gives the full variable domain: GAGVSQTPSNKVTEKGKYVELRCDPISGHTALYWYRQSLGQGPEFLIYFQGTGAADDSGLPNDRFFAVRPEGSVSTLKIQRTERGDSAVYLCASSSTGFSSYNEQFFGPGTRLTVL.

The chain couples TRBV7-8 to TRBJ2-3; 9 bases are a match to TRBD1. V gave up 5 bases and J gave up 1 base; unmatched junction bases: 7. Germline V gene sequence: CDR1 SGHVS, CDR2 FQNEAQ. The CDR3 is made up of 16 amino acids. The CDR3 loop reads CASSPAGDRGTDTQYF. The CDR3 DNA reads TGTGCCAGCAGCCCTGCCGGGGACAGGGGCACAGATACGCAGTATTTT. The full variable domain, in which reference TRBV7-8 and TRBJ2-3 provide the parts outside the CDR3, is GAGVSQSPRYKVAKRGQDVALRCDPISGHVSLFWYQQALGQGPEFLTYFQNEAQLDKSGLPSDRFFAERPEGSVSTLKIQRTQQEDSAVYLCASSPAGDRGTDTQYFGPGTRLTVL.

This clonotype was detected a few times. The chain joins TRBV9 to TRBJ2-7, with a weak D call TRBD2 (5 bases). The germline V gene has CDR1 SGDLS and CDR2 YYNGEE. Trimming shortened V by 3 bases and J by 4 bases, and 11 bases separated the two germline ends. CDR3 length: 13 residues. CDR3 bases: TGTGCCAGCAGCGCCGAGGCGGGTTACGAGCAGTACTTC. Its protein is CASSAEAGYEQYF.